What follows is one T cell receptor beta chain and its context. Its antigen is currently unknown. An end of the junction differs from the germline gene, which may be a read error. Germline V lookup: CDR1 LNHDA, CDR2 SQIVND (reference sequence). The CDR3 runs 14 residues. The source of the sample is a study of molecular identifiers for immune sequencing clone quantification. Study-wide findings and caveats: Clones above 20 RNA copies held over 98% of effector molecules, under 1% in naive cells.

A single record per CDR3 protein comes from TCRdb applying MiXCR to the PCR reads. The data hold 550,000 to 750,000 distinct CDR3 sequences, with just under 20% observed a single time. Sorting selected naive CD8 T cells with a CD8+CD4-CCR7+CD45RA+ phenotype. Specimen: naive CD8+ T cells from blood, with Jurkat cell RNA spiked in. Subset specified: FACS-sorted CD8+CD4-CCR7+CD45RA+ naive T cells. This clonotype originated in a human donor in good health. Some libraries in this study had Jurkat cell RNA spiked in. The chain recombines TRBV19 with TRBJ2-1, with 8 bases lining up with TRBD1. CDR3 bases: TGTGTCAGTAGTATCGGGACAGGTTGGAATGAGCAGTTCTTC. Protein product: CVSSIGTGWNEQFF.